This TCR beta chain was documented in a study of PD-1 blockade in classical Hodgkin lymphoma (dated by TCRdb to 2020 to 2022). In terms of the full investigation: The study used TCR beta sequencing and CyTOF to define a peripheral blood immune signature of response to PD-1 blockade in classical Hodgkin lymphoma. General conclusions and limits of the study: The study covered only a single clinical trial cohort, and the causes of the repertoire differences, possibly disease activity or prior therapy, were still not defined. Baseline TCR diversity was reported as lower in newly diagnosed patients than in healthy donors, and lower still in relapsed/refractory patients.

The germline ends are 17 bases apart after V is trimmed by 2 bases and J by 7 bases. The germline V gene encodes CDR1 MDHEN and CDR2 SYDVKM. The CDR3, from cysteine to phenylalanine, totals 15 residues. Only the CDR3 DNA stays, 45 bases, in frame from base 1. The time point tag for this specimen amounts to: newly diagnosed, previously untreated cHL patient sample. To serve as a comparison group for the relapsed/refractory trial patients, PBMCs were sequenced from patients with newly diagnosed, previously untreated classical Hodgkin lymphoma. Peripheral blood was collected in 8 mL Vacutainer Cell Preparation Tubes, from which PBMCs were isolated by centrifugation and then cryopreserved. On this clone: Its antigen is currently not known. Per-base quality was not reported, and no clone a single base away is much larger than it.

Genomic DNA was isolated using the Qiagen DNeasy kit from unsorted PBMCs as well as from negatively selected CD4+ and CD8+ fractions. TCR beta CDR3 regions were subjected to amplification by immunoSEQ multiplex PCR with primers that anneal to V and J segments. A synthetic immune receptor repertoire was used to minimize amplification bias, and any residual bias was removed computationally once sequencing was done. On the authors' methods: Repertoire diversity was quantified as the Shannon entropy index using custom Python scripts. Unsorted, CD4+ and CD8+ repertoires were analyzed separately, except in combined analyses where CD4+ and CD8+ sequences were merged in silico. As stored in TCRdb, this immuneACCESS dataset retains in-frame rearrangements with V and J assigned. A fraction of the clones does not appear; measured against another copy, unresolved V genes explain less than half of the discrepancy, and the remainder lacks a known reason. V, J and clone size reflect that table, while D and trimming were determined from the DNA. The sample table holds around 30,000 clones, of which 90% to 95% were seen once. The leading ten clones occupy around 3.8% of the sample.

The TCR was taken from a human donor with classical Hodgkin lymphoma. Recombination linked TRBV28 to TRBJ1-1; TRBD1 is a weak D gene call, 5 bases matching. The specimen was peripheral blood mononuclear cells (PBMCs). This receptor has the CDR3 CASSLLVGGVNEAFF. DNA sequence: TGTGCCAGCAGTTTACTAGTTGGGGGTGTAAATGAAGCTTTCTTT.